This entry is about one TCR beta chain. This specimen belongs to a study of blood T cell repertoires in COVID-19. The CDR3 is 14 residues long. With 8 bases clipped from V and 4 bases from J, the junction kept 8 bases outside the gene matches. The germline V gene encodes CDR1 MNHEY and CDR2 SVGAGI. Only in-frame clones appear in the TCRdb table, and some are missing; sequencing was by immunoSEQ multiplex PCR. The sample has under 95,000 clones, about 89% seen once; the top ten hold just over 2.5%. The chain is built from TRBV6-5 and TRBJ2-1; 7 bases fit TRBD1. The sequencing input was peripheral blood. The TCR sequence derives from a man aged 50-60 years with COVID-19, enrolled during active disease. CDR3 nucleotide sequence: TGTGCCAGCGCAGGGGGACCCCCTTACAATGAGCAGTTCTTC. Translating gives CASAGGPPYNEQFF.